These 30 T cell receptor beta chains were sequenced from one sample in a study of CD8+ T cells in alopecia areata. Extraction and reverse transcription of RNA yielded cDNA as the sequencing template. Profiled with immunoSEQ multiplex PCR; TCRdb holds only in-frame clones, not every one. The sample lists about 180,000 clones, 40% to 65% occurring once. Treatment defined: oral pan-JAK inhibitor, 5-10 mg twice daily. This sample comprised CD8+ T cells sorted from blood, obtained between weeks 51 and 54, from a patient treated with tofacitinib. The receptors derive from a human donor with alopecia areata.

This chain links TRBV29-1 with TRBJ2-7; 7 bases fit TRBD2. The CDR3 consists of 13 residues. The germline V gene encodes CDR1 SQVTM and CDR2 ANQGSEA. J gave up 0 bases and V 7 bases, and 6 bases lay outside the gene matches. CDR3 sequence (DNA): TGCAGCGCGCAGGGAGGGAGCTCCTACGAGCAGTACTTC. As protein: CSAQGGSSYEQYF.

In the case of this clone: Within the sample, other DNA sequences also encode this same CDR3. J is TRBJ1-2 and V is TRBV5-6, with D possibly TRBD1 on 6 matching bases. The ends were cut back, 4 bases at V and 2 bases at J, with 9 bases in the middle. CDR3 length equals 13 residues. The V gene's germline CDR1 is SGHDT and CDR2 YYEEEE. The CDR3 loop is CASSLGQNYGYTF. The CDR3 DNA reads as TGTGCCAGCAGCCTCGGACAGAACTATGGCTACACCTTC.

This clone has only a few counts. The rearrangement joins TRBV6-6 to TRBJ1-6, with 8 positions matching TRBD1. From germline, CDR1 is MNHNY and CDR2 SVGAGI (reference sequence). The ends lost 6 bases at V and 7 bases at J; junction bases unmatched: 5. The CDR3 extends over 14 amino acids. The CDR3, as DNA: TGTGCCAGCAGCGGACAGGGCGACAATTCACCCCTCCACTTT. Translated: CASSGQGDNSPLHF.

This chain connects TRBV11-2 to TRBJ2-7; a weak D match, TRBD1 (6 bases). V was trimmed by 5 bases and J by 4 bases, leaving 12 bases between them. There are 13 residues in the CDR3. Germline lookup yields CDR1 SGHAT and CDR2 FQNNGV. CDR3 protein: CASSPPQGYEQYF. CDR3 bases: TGTGCCAGCAGCCCCCCGCAGGGGTACGAGCAGTACTTC.

The V gene is TRBV2, the J gene TRBJ1-1, with D uncertain. Germline assignment: CDR1 SNHLY and CDR2 FYNNEI. The germline V and J ends were trimmed by 4 bases and 0 bases, with 12 bases remaining between them. The CDR3 is made up of 15 amino acids. The CDR3 sequence is CASSGYLGLNTEAFF. CDR3 coding DNA: TGTGCCAGCAGTGGATATTTGGGCCTGAACACTGAAGCTTTCTTT.

The DNA of the CDR3 is TGTGCCAGCAGGAAAGACAGGGAGGGAGGGCAGTACTTC. This translates into CASRKDREGGQYF. The rearrangement joins TRBV27 to TRBJ2-7, with D perhaps matching TRBD1 or TRBD2 (7 bases each). The V end lost 6 bases, the J end lost 9 bases, and 18 bases lay between the germline ends. The V gene's germline CDR1 is MNHEY and CDR2 SMNVEV (reference sequence). The CDR3 is made up of 13 amino acids.

The chain recombines TRBV7-9 with TRBJ1-2; 8 nucleotides line up with TRBD1. Looked up from germline, CDR1 is SEHNR and CDR2 is FQNEAQ (reference sequence). V lost 2 bases, J lost 8 bases, and 7 bases stayed unmatched. There are 14 residues in the CDR3. This CDR3 is CASSLNQGASGYTF. In DNA form, the CDR3 reads TGTGCCAGCAGCTTAAACCAGGGGGCGTCGGGCTACACCTTC. Combining the CDR3 with reference TRBV7-9 and TRBJ1-2 gives the whole variable domain DTGVSQNPRHKITKRGQNVTFRCDPISEHNRLYWYRQTLGQGPEFLTYFQNEAQLEKSRLLSDRFSAERPKGSFSTLEIQRTEQGDSAMYLCASSLNQGASGYTFGSGTRLTVV.

Concerning this clone: Additional DNA sequences in this sample encode the identical CDR3. The V call is TRBV7-9, the J call TRBJ1-2, with TRBD1 matching over 7 bases. There are 15 residues in the CDR3. Looked up from germline, CDR1 is SEHNR and CDR2 is FQNEAQ (reference sequence). The junction had 2 bases not matched to a gene; V was cut back by 1 base and J by 0 bases. The CDR3 DNA reads TGTGCCAGCAGCTTAGGACAGGGTGCTAACTATGGCTACACCTTC. It yields the protein CASSLGQGANYGYTF.

This clone was recorded a few times. The chain uses TRBV29-1 and TRBJ1-2; maybe TRBD1 (5 bases). Germline V lookup: CDR1 SQVTM, CDR2 ANQGSEA. The CDR3 consists of 15 residues. V shed 1 base and J shed 2 bases, with 14 bases lying between them. CDR3 coding DNA: TGCAGCGTTGAAGGATGGGACGGACTCAACTATGGCTACACCTTC. Translating gives CSVEGWDGLNYGYTF.

This clone was observed many times. The genes are TRBV19 and TRBJ2-5; 13 bases are a match to TRBD2. V shed 10 bases, J shed 0 bases, and the junction held 2 bases outside the gene matches. The germline V gene has CDR1 LNHDA and CDR2 SQIVND (reference sequence). This CDR3 contains 14 residues. The CDR3 region is CATGTSGDQETQYF. CDR3 DNA sequence: TGTGCCACCGGGACTAGCGGGGACCAAGAGACCCAGTACTTC.

The rearrangement links TRBV10-3 to TRBJ2-4, with D uncertain. This CDR3 is built from 13 residues. In germline, CDR1 is ENHRY, CDR2 SYGVKD. V was cut by 3 bases and J by 5 bases, with 8 bases left in between. The CDR3 DNA reads TGTGCCATCAGTGAAGGCAGCCAAAACATTCAGTACTTC. Translating it yields CAISEGSQNIQYF.

This clone was found a few times. This chain links TRBV30 with TRBJ1-6, with TRBD1 matching over 8 bases. The CDR3 has 13 residues. Germline V gene lookup returns CDR1 GTSNPN and CDR2 SVGIG (reference sequence). The J segment lost 6 bases and the V segment lost 5 bases, leaving 3 bases of the junction unmatched. CDR3 region: CAWVDRGNSPLHF. The CDR3 coding sequence is TGTGCCTGGGTAGACAGGGGTAATTCACCCCTCCACTTT.

This clone was seen more than once but under ten times. The chain joins TRBV29-1 to TRBJ1-2; 7 bases are shared with TRBD1. After removal of 4 bases from V and 6 bases from J, the junction contained 14 bases not matched to a gene. Germline loops: CDR1 SQVTM, CDR2 ANQGSEA. The length of the CDR3 is 15 residues. This chain's CDR3 is CSVVRDRDIGHGYTF. The CDR3 DNA follows: TGCAGCGTTGTCCGAGACAGGGATATCGGGCATGGCTACACCTTC.

This clone has only a few counts. The chain couples TRBV7-9 to TRBJ2-1; the match to TRBD1 covers 7 bases. The CDR3 is 16 amino acids. Per germline, CDR1 SEHNR and CDR2 FQNEAQ (reference sequence). V trimming: 6 bases; J trimming: 0 bases; junction bases outside the gene matches: 8. For the CDR3, the DNA is TGTGCCAGCAGGCTAACCGGGACAGACTCCTACAATGAGCAGTTCTTC. It yields the protein CASRLTGTDSYNEQFF.

This clone was observed a handful of times. V gene TRBV7-2 combines with J gene TRBJ2-3; D might be TRBD1 (6 bases). Deletions cut 5 bases from V and 0 bases from J, with 12 bases between. The CDR3 loop spans 15 amino acids. Germline lookup yields CDR1 SGHTA and CDR2 FQGNSA. The CDR3 bases are TGTGCCAGCAGCCTAGACAGGTCTAGCACAGATACGCAGTATTTT. Translation gives CASSLDRSSTDTQYF.

This clone appeared once. The chain is built from TRBV7-8 and TRBJ2-7; TRBD1 matches at 10 bases. Germline V CDR1 and CDR2: SGHVS, FQNEAQ. J gave up 2 bases and V 3 bases, and 1 base lay outside the gene matches. The CDR3 loop spans 14 amino acids. CDR3 sequence: CASSLGTGAYEQYF. In nucleotides, the CDR3 is TGTGCCAGCAGCTTGGGGACAGGGGCCTACGAGCAGTACTTC.

Of note for this clone: The same CDR3 is also encoded by other DNA sequences in this sample. The V and J genes are TRBV27 and TRBJ2-1; D possibly matches TRBD1 or TRBD2 (5 bases each). Between the trimmed V and J ends, which lost 5 bases and 9 bases, there was a span of 23 bases. Germline V gene sequence: CDR1 MNHEY, CDR2 SMNVEV (reference sequence). The CDR3 is 16 residues long. The CDR3 reads CASSSGGQAGRSEQFF. The CDR3 nucleotides read TGTGCCAGCAGTAGTGGGGGTCAAGCAGGGCGGAGTGAGCAGTTCTTC.

The chain is built from TRBV13 and TRBJ2-1; D call uncertain. Trimming pared 4 bases from V and 0 bases from J, leaving 7 bases between. This CDR3 has 14 residues. Looked up from germline, CDR1 is PRHDT and CDR2 is FYEKMQ (reference sequence). The CDR3 loop reads CASSWTSSYNEQFF. The CDR3 region has the DNA TGTGCCAGCAGCTGGACCTCCTCCTACAATGAGCAGTTCTTC. Variable domain in full (rest from reference TRBV13 and TRBJ2-1): AAGVIQSPRHLIKEKRETATLKCYPIPRHDTVYWYQQGPGQDPQFLISFYEKMQSDKGSIPDRFSAQQFSDYHSELNMSSLELGDSALYFCASSWTSSYNEQFFGPGTRLTVL.

The gene calls are TRBV7-2 and TRBJ1-4, with D uncertain. V was clipped by 1 base and J by 8 bases, with 14 bases between them. The CDR3 is made up of 15 amino acids. Germline-derived CDR1 and CDR2 are SGHTA and FQGNSA. The CDR3 sequence: CASSLGTEAREKLFF. The CDR3 nucleotides are TGTGCCAGCAGCTTAGGGACGGAGGCGAGGGAAAAACTGTTTTTT.

This chain joins TRBV7-9 and TRBJ2-7, with D hard to call. CDR1 is SEHNR and CDR2 is FQNEAQ in the germline V gene (reference sequence). The CDR3 is made up of 13 amino acids. V shed 4 bases and J shed 2 bases, with 9 bases lying between them. CDR3 bases: TGTGCCAGCAGCTCCCACTCTACCTACGAGCAGTACTTC. Amino acid sequence: CASSSHSTYEQYF.

This rearrangement joins TRBV29-1 to TRBJ1-1; no firm D call. CDR1 SQVTM and CDR2 ANQGSEA come from the germline V gene. Deletions cut 4 bases from V and 2 bases from J, with 11 bases between. The CDR3 covers 13 residues. The DNA for the CDR3 is TGCAGCGTTGTAAGCCCGGTTAACACTGAAGCTTTCTTT. It encodes CSVVSPVNTEAFF.

The chain couples TRBV5-6 to TRBJ1-1, with D unresolved. The length of the CDR3 is 13 residues. Germline CDR1 is SGHDT and CDR2 is YYEEEE. The V end lost 4 bases, the J end lost 0 bases, and 7 bases lay between the germline ends. Here the CDR3 DNA reads TGTGCCAGCAGCCTGTTCATGAACACTGAAGCTTTCTTT. Its translation is CASSLFMNTEAFF.

In its sample, this clone was seen a few times. V is TRBV30 and J is TRBJ1-2; 10 bases fit TRBD1. In germline, CDR1 is GTSNPN, CDR2 SVGIG (reference sequence). The CDR3 runs to 13 residues. Trimming took 2 bases from V and 4 from J; bases not matched to a gene: 1. In DNA form, the CDR3 reads TGTGCCTGGAGTCGGGACAGGGGCTATGGCTACACCTTC. Translation: CAWSRDRGYGYTF.

This rearrangement joins TRBV30 to TRBJ1-1, with 10 nucleotides matching TRBD1. V lost 2 bases, J lost 5 bases, and 5 bases stayed unmatched. The CDR3 consists of 14 residues. Per the germline V gene, CDR1 is GTSNPN and CDR2 is SVGIG (reference sequence). Written as DNA, the CDR3 is TGTGCCTGGAGTCGACAGGGGGCCTTTACTGAAGCTTTCTTT. Translated: CAWSRQGAFTEAFF.

This chain connects TRBV7-3 to TRBJ2-3; D might be TRBD1 or TRBD2, each matching 6 bases. Germline V gives CDR1 SGHTA, CDR2 FQGTGA. The germline V and J ends were trimmed by 5 bases and 6 bases, with 15 bases remaining between them. This CDR3 spans 14 amino acids. DNA for the CDR3: TGTGCCAGCAGCGTTCGGGGGCCTAGGGATACGCAGTATTTT. Its translation is CASSVRGPRDTQYF.

The V gene is TRBV6-5, the J gene TRBJ1-5; D is unresolved. Germline values: CDR1 MNHEY, CDR2 SVGAGI. The V gene lost 2 bases and the J gene lost 5 bases, with 10 bases spanning the gap. There are 14 residues in the CDR3. The CDR3 region is CASSYERDYQPQHF. The CDR3 nucleotides read TGTGCCAGCAGTTACGAGAGGGATTATCAGCCCCAGCATTTT.

The chain has TRBV2 and TRBJ2-7, with 10 bases aligning to TRBD2. Losses at the gene ends were 7 bases for V and 2 bases for J; bases not matched to a gene: 2. CDR3 length: 13 amino acids. Germline V gives CDR1 SNHLY, CDR2 FYNNEI. This CDR3 reads CASKSGGAYEQYF. CDR3 sequence (DNA): TGTGCCAGCAAGAGCGGGGGGGCCTACGAGCAGTACTTC.

This clone was picked up a small number of times. CDR3 region: CASSALVYGYTF. In DNA, the CDR3 is TGCGCCAGCAGTGCTCTAGTCTATGGCTACACCTTC. The rearrangement links TRBV23-1 to TRBJ1-2; D is unresolved. TRBV23-1 is flagged as an ORF with uncertain function. The CDR3 spans 12 residues. V dropped 5 bases and J dropped 4 bases, with 8 bases sitting between them.

V gene TRBV4-1 combines with J gene TRBJ2-1, with D possibly matching TRBD2 (5 bases). Germline CDR1 and CDR2: MGHRA and YSYEKL. V lost 3 bases and J lost 5, with 23 bases in between. This CDR3 is 18 amino acids long. The CDR3 bases are TGCGCCAGCAGCCACAAGATGGGAGAGGGAAAGACCAACAATGAGCAGTTCTTC. Residues: CASSHKMGEGKTNNEQFF.

The chain carries TRBV20-1 and TRBJ1-2; TRBD1 might be the D (5 bases). The V gene lost 6 bases and the J gene lost 8 bases, with 13 bases spanning the gap. The germline gives CDR1 DFQATT, CDR2 SNEGSKA (reference sequence). The CDR3 consists of 11 residues. The CDR3 DNA is TGCAGTGCCTCAGGGAATGGAGGCTACACCTTC. Translating gives CSASGNGGYTF.